This note documents a single TCR beta chain sequence. The data are from a study of T-cell memory formation after mild COVID-19. Employing constant-segment primers, 5'RACE generated TCR alpha and TCR beta cDNA libraries bearing sample barcodes and UMIs. MiXCR, applied by TCRdb to the 5' RACE reads, yields one record per CDR3 protein. The sample lists about 350,000 distinct CDR3 sequences; roughly 15% were seen once. The CDR3 consists of 19 residues. From germline, CDR1 is LGHDT and CDR2 YNNKEL (reference sequence). The ends were cut back, 1 base at V and 1 base at J, with 17 bases in the middle. Sequencing was performed on PBMCs or a T cell subset sorted from them (not recorded which). The chain employs TRBV3-1 and TRBJ2-6; D is perhaps TRBD1 or TRBD2 (5 bases each). The source is a young man who had mild COVID-19 (a few samples of this study predate the infection). Cell type and time point are not known. The CDR3, as DNA: TGTGCCAGCAGCCAAGTTGGGGGTAAGGGAGAATCTGGGGCCAACGTCCTGACTTTC. Residues: CASSQVGGKGESGANVLTF. Together with reference TRBV3-1 and TRBJ2-6, the CDR3 gives the full variable domain: DTAVSQTPKYLVTQMGNDKSIKCEQNLGHDTMYWYKQDSKKFLKIMFSYNNKELIINETVPNRFSPKSPDKAHLNLHINSLELGDSAVYFCASSQVGGKGESGANVLTFGAGSRLTVL.